This TCR beta chain appears in the sequencing data of a study of tumor-infiltrating lymphocytes in primary liver carcinoma (TCRdb year 2017). In terms of the full investigation: Hepatocellular carcinoma (four) or combined HCC and intrahepatic cholangiocarcinoma (one) was present in the five patients, who were three men and two women aged 30 to 69 years. Repertoires from technical replicates were highly reproducible, with mean shared-clone rates about 0.86 and correlation coefficients above 0.98. A total of 35 or so specimens from 5 patients went through TCRbeta repertoire sequencing, namely 25 tumor regions, 5 adjacent noncancerous liver tissues and 5 peripheral blood samples. Samples yielded roughly 3.5 to 8 million productive TCRbeta reads; read depth did not differ significantly between tissue types. The 25 to 30 tumor region samples were profiled with Agilent mRNA microarrays so that TCRbeta repertoire diversity could be related to the local molecular phenotype. The five patients had tumors staged T1-T3 N0M0, with maximum diameters ranging from roughly 4 to 10 cm. The study combined TCRbeta repertoire sequencing, expression microarrays and whole-exome sequencing across five regions of each liver tumor, with adjacent normal tissue and blood. What the authors observed across the whole study: Only the TCR beta chain was sequenced, so true repertoire diversity is likely underestimated because unpaired alpha chains were not captured. Because the samples were bulk and unsorted, CD4+ and CD8+ T cell repertoires could not be compared. The top 250 clones accounted for a significantly greater share of the repertoire in tumors than in blood (p = 0.039). With just four to six patients in the study, the authors point out that the findings should be validated in a larger study. Consistent with antigen-driven expansion, pairs of tumor regions showed higher repertoire overlap (mean roughly 36%) than either tumor-adjacent pairs (about 17%) or tumor-blood pairs (roughly 15%). Only about 8-24% of top clones were present in all five regions of a tumor, suggesting spatial heterogeneity of tumor-infiltrating T cells.

Total RNA and DNA were co-extracted from roughly 20-30 mg of bulk tissue with the AllPrep DNA/RNA mini kit, without cell sorting. Between November 2015 and early 2016, about 5 patients in China with histopathologically diagnosed primary liver carcinoma had their tumors surgically resected. Chronic HBV infection was present in the patients, and the patients were treatment-naive at sampling. Each tumor was sampled at five spatially separated regions: the superior, inferior, left-lateral and right-lateral poles and the tumor centre. According to histology, viable tumor cells made up more than 85% of every tumor sample. Pieces of fresh tumor and adjacent tissue were cut in half, with one half kept in RNAlater at -80 degrees C and the other half sent for histology. Starting from approximately 500 ng total RNA, TCRbeta-specific cDNA was produced by reverse transcription with a constant-region primer and ProtoScript II reverse transcriptase. The TCRbeta libraries were prepared through three rounds of nested multiplex PCR following a slightly modified ARM-PCR procedure. Multiplex TRBV1-TRBV30 forward primers and a Cbeta reverse primer were used in the first two PCR rounds, each of which was run for around 9 cycles. Sample barcodes and Illumina adapters were attached in a final 25-cycle PCR using Deep VentR polymerase. Before sequencing, amplicons of 200-500 bp were gel-purified using a QIAquick gel extraction kit. An Illumina HiSeq 2500 was used to sequence the TCRbeta amplicons, generating 250-bp paired-end reads. Per the source publication's procedure: Trimmomatic v0.33 was used to quality-trim the reads, and FLASH v1.2.11 was used to merge paired reads so that full CDR3 sequences could be recovered. MiGEC v1.2.1b assigned V, D and J germline segments to the rearranged TCRbeta sequences. Clonotype statistics and Shannon-Wiener diversity indices were computed with VDJtools v1.0.0. To cut down on sampling bias, every analysis after diversity analysis relied on just the 250 most abundant clonotypes from each sample. The public reads were run again by TCRdb, first through fastp at Q25 and then through MiXCR, and only productive beta chains were kept. Duplicate CDR3 protein sequences are folded into a single record with the most common DNA and genes. The V and J calls here are based on TCRdb, not the publication. The sample contains about 64,000 distinct CDR3 sequences, 71% of them found a single time. Less than 45% of the sample belongs to the ten largest clones.

Trimming at the junction amounts to 4 bases on V and 4 bases on J, and the germline ends lie 13 bases apart. CDR1 and CDR2 were assigned from the germline V gene (reference sequence) as SGHNT and YYREEE. From the cysteine through the phenylalanine, the CDR3 covers 14 amino acids. Left in the record is the CDR3 DNA by itself, 42 bases read in frame from the first base. About this clonotype itself: What this receptor recognizes is not known. No base-level quality is on record; no much larger clone is a single base apart.

The chain links TRBV5-4 with TRBJ2-3, with no reliable assignment of the D segment. Sequenced: liver tumor tissue from sampling region 4. The sample's cell subset or site, from its label and the paper: tumor region T4, right-lateral pole. The source of this sequence is a man in his forties with primary liver carcinoma and hepatitis B virus infection. The sequence in DNA is TGTGCCAGCAGCGTACTCCGCGATCCAGATACGCAGTATTTT. This yields the protein CASSVLRDPDTQYF.